A selection of T cell receptor beta chains follows, all from one sample in a study of T cell responses to AZD1222 COVID-19 vaccine. The method was immunoSEQ multiplex PCR; TCRdb's version includes in-frame clones alone and lacks a portion of them. The sample consists of fewer than 120,000 clones, 70% to 90% of them appearing once. The sample consisted of peripheral blood, taken on day 0 of AZD1222 vaccination. These TCRs come from an adult in good health. Both conserved end residues are trimmed from each CDR3.

TRBV4-2,ASSLGVGVSGANVLT
TRBV7-7,ASSPKVSRPGSYNEQF
TRBV11-2,ASSSSEKLF
TRBV15,ATSKDLEQY
TRBV19,ASSVSPGADTQY
TRBV11-2,ASSRDGKETQY
TRBV28,ASRPGPAGNTIY
TRBV14,ASSRKQGGSYNSPLH
TRBV20-1,SASAGLAGRATQY
TRBV2,ASSKGQTNYEQY
TRBV19,ASSPQTSGPYEQY
TRBV28,ASTTGGGNEKLF
TRBV7-2,ASTSPGLRGEQY
TRBV19,ASLTEEKLF
TRBV6-6,ASTLAGGGYEQY
TRBV5-4,ASSWPGTATDTQY
TRBV10-3,AISPGAGQESQPQH
TRBV19,ASSTHRGRQPQH
TRBV5-8,ASSFRGGPLI
TRBV28,ASTLRGWGYT
TRBV20-1,SASAGTQY
TRBV7-9,ASSLGQGFYNSPLH
TRBV7-2,ASSPNTYGYT
TRBV7-9,ASSLGAGGGEKLF
TRBV18,ASSIAGGRDEQF
TRBV4-2,ASSHDRGSYEQY
TRBV2,ASKRTSDSNQPQH
TRBV9,ASSVGGPGELF
TRBV24-1,ATSDWTGRGYT
TRBV19,ASIGAGLAVNTGELF
TRBV18,ASSPAGTGISLYEQY
TRBV29-1,SVGLGQGSGANVLT
TRBV7-2,ASSLVSTGLPYEQY
TRBV20-1,SAPSRRAF
TRBV9,ASSVVGRGQGCEKLF
TRBV28,ASSQTGVFYGYT
TRBV15,ATSREGGNSYGYT
TRBV7-9,ASSLTSGGYEQY
TRBV5-1,ASSLGQEADTQY
TRBV9,ASSVVEENTEAF
TRBV28,ASSLSRRDGGQF
TRBV14,ASSLQEAAGRETQY
TRBV7-2,ASSPVTGTNEKLF
TRBV28,ASSRTRSPDPQPQH
TRBV12-3/TRBV12-4,ASRVGENEQF
TRBV3-1/TRBV3-2,ASGRAGGTEAF